This note documents a single T cell receptor (beta chain) sequence. Which antigen it targets is not known. The read stops 3 residues short of the end of the CDR3; the missing end is completed from the germline J gene. Every participant had a single incident cervical HPV16 infection, and women with prevalent HPV16 infections were excluded. Cervical HPV DNA was detected with MY09/MY11 PCR, and genotyping was done with dot-blot hybridization. Roughly 14 mL of heparinized blood was centrifuged, after which the buffy coat was aliquoted, frozen at -30 degrees C, and then stored at -80 degrees C. QIAGEN kits were used to extract genomic DNA from buffy coat specimens. The sample originates from a study of T cells in women clearing cervical HPV infection (dated by TCRdb to the late 2010s). With regard to the full study: The cases were about two dozen women with histologically confirmed HPV16-related CIN3 or worse, and 2 of those women had invasive cancers. The controls were 25 or so women whose single incident HPV16 infection cleared within 12 months with no development of precancer or cancer. Among cases, blood sampling came a median of approximately 150 days after lesion detection, with an interquartile range of roughly 85 to 220 days. Nested within Costa Rica's Guanacaste HPV Natural History Study, an exploratory proof-of-principle case-control study compared TCR repertoires across cervical HPV16 outcomes. As quality controls, five blinded duplicates were added to each group, bringing the total to approximately 60 samples made up of 50 or so participants and around 10 replicates. Because only a few women had HLA typing data, the possibility that HLA type acted as a confounder could not be ruled out. The parent cohort enrolled 8,500 to 13,000 women aged 18 or older in Guanacaste, Costa Rica, during about 1992 to 1994 and followed them for approximately seven years. Blood from cases was collected at the visit where the lesion was first found, while blood from controls was collected once the infection could no longer be detected. Cases and controls were matched on age within five years and on year of sample collection. Cases had a median age of roughly 35 years compared with roughly 37 for controls, and baseline characteristics showed no significant differences between the groups. General study outcomes and caveats: TRBV6-7 relative abundance was lower in cases than in controls (around 0.11% versus 0.15%; Bonferroni P = 0.0008). Across sequencing depths, CIN3+ cases showed significantly higher TCR repertoire richness than controls, but evenness did not differ between the groups. Because T-cell numbers per sample were unknown, differences in richness could reflect varying T-cell content rather than repertoire biology. By combining richness with V gene abundances, random forest classifiers separated cases from controls with an estimated AUC of roughly 0.84. Because of the cross-sectional design, the study could not determine whether the associations came before infection or resulted from infection, and neither effector/memory subsets nor HPV-specific T cells were isolated.

TCR beta CDR3 regions were amplified by multiplex PCR from an average of roughly 1.3 ug genomic DNA per sample using the immunoSEQ assay. Primer bias was corrected in the assay by using a complete synthetic TCR repertoire to establish an amplification baseline. Amplicons were sequenced on the Illumina platform. Turning to the authors' computational methods: Sequences were error-corrected by clustering with frequency ratios and a modified nearest-neighbor algorithm, then analyzed in the immunoSEQ Analyzer with IMGT gene definitions. TCR richness and evenness were averaged over 20 rarefaction repeats at each rarefaction depth, excluding samples with fewer sequences than the depth. Wilcoxon rank sum tests with FDR correction were used to compare relative abundances of V, D and J genes between the groups. Blinded duplicates gave an intraclass correlation of around 96% for TCR richness and an average of around 83% across 66 gene segments. TCRdb's version of the immuneACCESS table is confined to in-frame rearrangements and falls short of the full clone set. An unresolved V gene accounts for under half of the shortfall where checked; the remainder is of unknown origin. D and trimming come from the DNA, and the V and J calls and clone size come from that table. The table for this sample records about 20,000 clones. The top ten clonotypes cover around 5% of the sample.

CDR1 and CDR2, looked up from the germline V gene, are MGHRA and YSYEKL. The CDR3 spans 14 residues, from the cysteine through the phenylalanine. Only the CDR3 bases that were read are kept: 33 of them, in frame from base 1. V gives up 5 bases and J gives up 1 base, and the segment between their germline ends measures 8 bases. The sequence is built from TRBV4-1 and TRBJ2-2; possibly the D gene is TRBD1, per 6 matching bases. Sample: blood buffy coat. This clonotype was sampled from a woman between 18 and 75 years old with a cervical HPV16 infection that either progressed to CIN3+ or cleared (not recorded which). Here the CDR3 is given as CASSKQGNTGELFF. The sequenced CDR3 bases are TGCGCCAGCAGCAAACAGGGGAACACCGGGGAG.